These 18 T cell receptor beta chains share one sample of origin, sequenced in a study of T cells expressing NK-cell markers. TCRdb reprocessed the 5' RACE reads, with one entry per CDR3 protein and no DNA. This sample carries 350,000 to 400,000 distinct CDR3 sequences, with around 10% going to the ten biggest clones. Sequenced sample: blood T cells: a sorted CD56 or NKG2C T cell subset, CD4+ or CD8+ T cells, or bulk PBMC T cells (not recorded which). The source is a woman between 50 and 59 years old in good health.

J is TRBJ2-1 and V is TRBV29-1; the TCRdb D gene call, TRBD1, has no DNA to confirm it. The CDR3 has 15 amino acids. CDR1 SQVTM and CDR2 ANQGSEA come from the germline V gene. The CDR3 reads CSVYPAAPSYNEQFF.

The CDR3 sequence is CSTKKRGVGGDGYTF. This sequence joins TRBV29-1 and TRBJ1-2; TCRdb's D call, TRBD1, is unchecked because there is no DNA. The V gene's germline CDR1 is SQVTM and CDR2 ANQGSEA. This CDR3 has 15 residues.

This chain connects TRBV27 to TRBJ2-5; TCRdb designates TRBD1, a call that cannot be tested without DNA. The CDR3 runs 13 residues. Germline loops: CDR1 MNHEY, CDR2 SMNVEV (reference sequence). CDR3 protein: CASSQRQGETQYF.

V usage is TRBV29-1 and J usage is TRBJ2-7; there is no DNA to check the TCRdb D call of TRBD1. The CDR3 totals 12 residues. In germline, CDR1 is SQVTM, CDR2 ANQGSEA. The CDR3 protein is CSGRDSDYEQYF.

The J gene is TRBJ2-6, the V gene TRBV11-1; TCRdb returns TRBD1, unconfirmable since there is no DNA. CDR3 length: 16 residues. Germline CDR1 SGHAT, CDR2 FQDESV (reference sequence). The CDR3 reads CASSSTRTPGGDVLTF.

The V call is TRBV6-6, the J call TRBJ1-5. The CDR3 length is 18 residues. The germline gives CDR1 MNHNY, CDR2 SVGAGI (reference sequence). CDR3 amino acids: CASSYSQDTGLSNQPQHF.

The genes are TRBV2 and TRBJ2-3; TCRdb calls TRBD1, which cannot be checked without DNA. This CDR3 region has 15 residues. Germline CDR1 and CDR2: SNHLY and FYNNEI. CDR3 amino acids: CASSREGGQGDTQYF.

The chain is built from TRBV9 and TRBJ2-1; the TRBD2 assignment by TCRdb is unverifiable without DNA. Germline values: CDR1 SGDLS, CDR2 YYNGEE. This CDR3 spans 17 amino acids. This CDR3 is CASSVAGGPQLSNEQFF.

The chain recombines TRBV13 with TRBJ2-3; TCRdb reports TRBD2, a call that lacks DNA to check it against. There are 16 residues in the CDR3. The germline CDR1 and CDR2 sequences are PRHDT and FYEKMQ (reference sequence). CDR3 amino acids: CASSSWTSDSRDTQYF.

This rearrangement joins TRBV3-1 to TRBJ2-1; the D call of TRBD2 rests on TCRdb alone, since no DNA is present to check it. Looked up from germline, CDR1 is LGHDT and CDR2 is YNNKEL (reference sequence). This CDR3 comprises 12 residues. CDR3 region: CASSQDTSGLFF.

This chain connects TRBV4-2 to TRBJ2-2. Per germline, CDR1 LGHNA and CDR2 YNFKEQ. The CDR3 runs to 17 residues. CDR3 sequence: CASSQSKGQLRTGELFF.

Here the CDR3 reads CASSAPVEEPYEQYF. The rearrangement joins TRBV7-9 to TRBJ2-7; with no DNA, the TCRdb D assignment of TRBD2 cannot be verified. Germline loops: CDR1 SEHNR, CDR2 FQNEAQ (reference sequence). The CDR3 consists of 15 residues.

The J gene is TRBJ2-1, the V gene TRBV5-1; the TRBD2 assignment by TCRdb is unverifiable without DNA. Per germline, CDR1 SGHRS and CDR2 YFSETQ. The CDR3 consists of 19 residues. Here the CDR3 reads CASSPLGTSGSVPYNEQFF.

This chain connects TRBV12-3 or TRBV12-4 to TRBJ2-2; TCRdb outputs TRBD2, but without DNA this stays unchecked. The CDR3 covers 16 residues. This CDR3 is CASSPRLAGPTGELFF.

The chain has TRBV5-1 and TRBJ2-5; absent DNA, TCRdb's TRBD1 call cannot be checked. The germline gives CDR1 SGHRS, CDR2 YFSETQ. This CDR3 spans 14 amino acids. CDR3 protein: CASSQWGPQETQYF. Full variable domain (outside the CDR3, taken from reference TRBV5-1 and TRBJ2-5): KAGVTQTPRYLIKTRGQQVTLSCSPISGHRSVSWYQQTPGQGLQFLFEYFSETQRNKGNFPGRFSGRQFSNSRSEMNVSTLELGDSALYLCASSQWGPQETQYFGPGTRLLVL.

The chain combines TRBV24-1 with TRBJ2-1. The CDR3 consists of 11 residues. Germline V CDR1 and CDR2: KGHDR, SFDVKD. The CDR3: CATSGGYEQFF.

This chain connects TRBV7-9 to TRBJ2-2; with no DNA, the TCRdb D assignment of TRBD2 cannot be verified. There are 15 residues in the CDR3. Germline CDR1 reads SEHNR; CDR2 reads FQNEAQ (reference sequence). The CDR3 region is CASSTGTAAIGELFF.

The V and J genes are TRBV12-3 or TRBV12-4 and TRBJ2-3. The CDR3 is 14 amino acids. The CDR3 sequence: CASSDSLASDTQYF.